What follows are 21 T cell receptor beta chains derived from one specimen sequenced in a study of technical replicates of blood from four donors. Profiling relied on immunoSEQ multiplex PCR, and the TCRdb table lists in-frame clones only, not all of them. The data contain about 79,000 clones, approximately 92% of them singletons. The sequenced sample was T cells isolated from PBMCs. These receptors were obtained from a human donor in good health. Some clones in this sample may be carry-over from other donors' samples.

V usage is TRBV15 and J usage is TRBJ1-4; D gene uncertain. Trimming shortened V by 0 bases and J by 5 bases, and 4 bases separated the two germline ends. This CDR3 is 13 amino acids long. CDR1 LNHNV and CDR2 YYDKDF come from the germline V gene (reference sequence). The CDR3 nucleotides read TGTGCCACCAGCAGAGACCCGAATGAAAAACTGTTTTTT. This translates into CATSRDPNEKLFF.

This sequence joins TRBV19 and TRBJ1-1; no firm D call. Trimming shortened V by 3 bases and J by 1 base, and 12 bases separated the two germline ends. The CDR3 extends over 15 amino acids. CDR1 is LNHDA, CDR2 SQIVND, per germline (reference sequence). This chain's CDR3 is CASSITVQSNTEAFF. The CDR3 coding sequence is TGTGCCAGTAGTATTACTGTACAGTCGAACACTGAAGCTTTCTTT.

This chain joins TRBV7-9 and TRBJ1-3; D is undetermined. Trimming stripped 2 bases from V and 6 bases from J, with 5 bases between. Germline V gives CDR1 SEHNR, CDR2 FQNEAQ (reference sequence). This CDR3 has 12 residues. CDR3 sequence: CASSLTTNTIYF. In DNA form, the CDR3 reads TGTGCCAGCAGCTTAACAACAAACACCATATATTTT. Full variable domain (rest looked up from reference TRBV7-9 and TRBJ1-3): DTGVSQNPRHKITKRGQNVTFRCDPISEHNRLYWYRQTLGQGPEFLTYFQNEAQLEKSRLLSDRFSAERPKGSFSTLEIQRTEQGDSAMYLCASSLTTNTIYFGEGSWLTVV.

The CDR3 bases are TGTGCCAGCAGATCGGGTGAGCAGTTCTTC. It yields the protein CASRSGEQFF. J is TRBJ2-1 and V is TRBV2; D is unclear. CDR1 SNHLY and CDR2 FYNNEI come from the germline V gene. The germline V and J ends were trimmed by 6 bases and 9 bases, with 6 bases remaining between them. The CDR3 is made up of 10 amino acids.

CDR3 amino acids: CASSIGTGKIKDIQYF. The CDR3 DNA follows: TGTGCCAGTAGTATAGGGACAGGGAAGATTAAGGACATTCAGTACTTC. The chain has TRBV19 and TRBJ2-4; 8 nucleotides line up with TRBD1. CDR3 size: 16 residues. Germline CDR1 reads LNHDA; CDR2 reads SQIVND (reference sequence). The J segment lost 8 bases and the V segment lost 1 base, leaving 10 bases of the junction unmatched. The variable domain in full, completed from reference TRBV19 and TRBJ2-4, reads DGGITQSPKYLFRKEGQNVTLSCEQNLNHDAMYWYRQDPGQGLRLIYYSQIVNDFQKGDIAEGYSVSREKKESFPLTVTSAQKNPTAFYLCASSIGTGKIKDIQYFGAGTRLSVL.

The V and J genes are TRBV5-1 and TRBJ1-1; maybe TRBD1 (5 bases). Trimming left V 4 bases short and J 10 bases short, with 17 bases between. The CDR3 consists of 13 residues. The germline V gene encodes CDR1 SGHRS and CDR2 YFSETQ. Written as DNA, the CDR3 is TGCGCCAGCAGCCCGGGACTACCTGGGGGAGCTTTCTTT. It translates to CASSPGLPGGAFF. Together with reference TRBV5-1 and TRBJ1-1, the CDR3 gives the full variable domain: KAGVTQTPRYLIKTRGQQVTLSCSPISGHRSVSWYQQTPGQGLQFLFEYFSETQRNKGNFPGRFSGRQFSNSRSEMNVSTLELGDSALYLCASSPGLPGGAFFGQGTRLTVV.

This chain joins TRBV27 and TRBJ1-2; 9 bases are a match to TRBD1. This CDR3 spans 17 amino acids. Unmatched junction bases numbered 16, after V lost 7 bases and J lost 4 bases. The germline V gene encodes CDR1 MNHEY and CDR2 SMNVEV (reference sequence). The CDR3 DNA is TGTGCCAGCAATACGAATCACTTAGGGACAGGGAGCTATGGCTACACCTTC. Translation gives CASNTNHLGTGSYGYTF.

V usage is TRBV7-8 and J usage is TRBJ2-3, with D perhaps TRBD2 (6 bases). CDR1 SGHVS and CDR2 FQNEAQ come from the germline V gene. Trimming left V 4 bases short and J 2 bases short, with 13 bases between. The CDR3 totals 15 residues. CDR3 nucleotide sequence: TGTGCCAGCAGCTATTCTAGCGTCAACACAGATACGCAGTATTTT. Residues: CASSYSSVNTDTQYF. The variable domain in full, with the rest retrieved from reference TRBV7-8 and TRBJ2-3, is GAGVSQSPRYKVAKRGQDVALRCDPISGHVSLFWYQQALGQGPEFLTYFQNEAQLDKSGLPSDRFFAERPEGSVSTLKIQRTQQEDSAVYLCASSYSSVNTDTQYFGPGTRLTVL.

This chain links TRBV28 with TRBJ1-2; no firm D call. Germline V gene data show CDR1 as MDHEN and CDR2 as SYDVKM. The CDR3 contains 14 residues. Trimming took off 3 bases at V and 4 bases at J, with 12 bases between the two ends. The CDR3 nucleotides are TGTGCCAGCAGTTTTCCTGGGGAGTTCTATGGCTACACCTTC. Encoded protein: CASSFPGEFYGYTF.

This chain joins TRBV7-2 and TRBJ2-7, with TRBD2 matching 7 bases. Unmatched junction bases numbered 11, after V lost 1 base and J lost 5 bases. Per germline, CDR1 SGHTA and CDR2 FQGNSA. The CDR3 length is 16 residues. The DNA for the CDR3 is TGTGCCAGCAGCTTAGGTGTAGGCCAGGGAGGGAACGAGCAGTACTTC. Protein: CASSLGVGQGGNEQYF.

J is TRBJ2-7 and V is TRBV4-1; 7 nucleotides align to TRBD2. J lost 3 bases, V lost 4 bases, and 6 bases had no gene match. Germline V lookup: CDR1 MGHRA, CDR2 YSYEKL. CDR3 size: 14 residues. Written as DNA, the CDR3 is TGCGCCAGCAGCCTAGGACTAGGAAGCTACGAGCAGTACTTC. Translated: CASSLGLGSYEQYF.

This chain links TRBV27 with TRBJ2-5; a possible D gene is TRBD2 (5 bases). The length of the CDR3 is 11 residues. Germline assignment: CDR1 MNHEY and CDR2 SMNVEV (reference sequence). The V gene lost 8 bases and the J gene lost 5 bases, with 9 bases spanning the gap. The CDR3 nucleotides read TGTGCCAGCGGCGGGTTCGAGACCCAGTACTTC. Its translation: CASGGFETQYF.

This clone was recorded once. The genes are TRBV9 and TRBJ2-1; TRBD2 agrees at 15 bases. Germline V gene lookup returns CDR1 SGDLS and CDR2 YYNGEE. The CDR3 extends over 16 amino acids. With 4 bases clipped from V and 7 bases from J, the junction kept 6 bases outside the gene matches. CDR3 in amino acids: CASSPGLAGGLNEQFF. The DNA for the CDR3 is TGTGCCAGCAGCCCAGGACTAGCGGGAGGGCTTAATGAGCAGTTCTTC.

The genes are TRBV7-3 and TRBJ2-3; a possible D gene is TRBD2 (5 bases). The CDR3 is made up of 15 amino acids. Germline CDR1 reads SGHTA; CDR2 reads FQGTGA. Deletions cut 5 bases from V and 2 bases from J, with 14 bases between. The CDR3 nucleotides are TGTGCCAGCAGCCCCCTTGCGGGTTCCACAGATACGCAGTATTTT. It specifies CASSPLAGSTDTQYF.

This chain's CDR3 is CASSYGTGGETQYF. CDR3 nucleotides: TGCGCCAGCAGCTATGGGACAGGGGGTGAGACCCAGTACTTC. V is TRBV5-1 and J is TRBJ2-5, with 11 bases aligning to TRBD1. There are 14 residues in the CDR3. Trimming cost V 3 bases and J 5 bases; bases outside gene matches: 3. The germline CDR1 and CDR2 sequences are SGHRS and YFSETQ.

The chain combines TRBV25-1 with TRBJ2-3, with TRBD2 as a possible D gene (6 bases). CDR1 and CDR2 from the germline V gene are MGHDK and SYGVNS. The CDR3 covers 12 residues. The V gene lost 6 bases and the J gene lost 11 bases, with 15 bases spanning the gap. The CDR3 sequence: CASRSGALGQYF. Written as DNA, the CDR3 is TGTGCCAGCAGATCGGGAGCCTTGGGGCAGTATTTT.

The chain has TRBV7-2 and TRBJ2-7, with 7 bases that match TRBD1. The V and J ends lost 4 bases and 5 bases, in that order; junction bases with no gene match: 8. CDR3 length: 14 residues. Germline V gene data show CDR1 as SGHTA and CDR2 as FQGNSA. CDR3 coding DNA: TGTGCCAGCAGCTCATCCGGGACAGTTAACGAGCAGTACTTC. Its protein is CASSSSGTVNEQYF.

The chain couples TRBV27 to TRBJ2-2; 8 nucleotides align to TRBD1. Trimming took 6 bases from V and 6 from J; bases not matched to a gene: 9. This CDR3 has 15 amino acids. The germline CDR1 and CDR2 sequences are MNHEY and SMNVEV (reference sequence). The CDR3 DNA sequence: TGTGCCAGCAGAACCCCAAGGACAGGGCCCGGGGAGCTGTTTTTT. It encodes CASRTPRTGPGELFF.

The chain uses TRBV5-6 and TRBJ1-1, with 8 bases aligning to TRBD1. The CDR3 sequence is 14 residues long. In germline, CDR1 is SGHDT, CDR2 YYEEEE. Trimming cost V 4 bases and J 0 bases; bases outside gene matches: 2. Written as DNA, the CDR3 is TGTGCCAGCAGCCCGGGACAGGTGAACACTGAAGCTTTCTTT. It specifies CASSPGQVNTEAFF.

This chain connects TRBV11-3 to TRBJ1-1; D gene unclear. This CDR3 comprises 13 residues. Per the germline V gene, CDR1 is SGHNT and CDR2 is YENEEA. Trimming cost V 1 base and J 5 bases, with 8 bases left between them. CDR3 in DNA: TGTGCCAGCAGCTTAGCAGGATATACTGAAGCTTTCTTT. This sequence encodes CASSLAGYTEAFF.

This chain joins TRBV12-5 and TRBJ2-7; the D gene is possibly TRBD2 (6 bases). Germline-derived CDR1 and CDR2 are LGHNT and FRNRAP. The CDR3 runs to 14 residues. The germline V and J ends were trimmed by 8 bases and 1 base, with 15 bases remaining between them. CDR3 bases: TGTGCTAGTTCGGGGGAGCTAAGGTCCTACGAGCAGTACTTC. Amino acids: CASSGELRSYEQYF. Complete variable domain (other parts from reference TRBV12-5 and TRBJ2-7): DARVTQTPRHKVTEMGQEVTMRCQPILGHNTVFWYRQTMMQGLELLAYFRNRAPLDDSGMPKDRFSAEMPDATLATLKIQPSEPRDSAVYFCASSGELRSYEQYFGPGTRLTVT.